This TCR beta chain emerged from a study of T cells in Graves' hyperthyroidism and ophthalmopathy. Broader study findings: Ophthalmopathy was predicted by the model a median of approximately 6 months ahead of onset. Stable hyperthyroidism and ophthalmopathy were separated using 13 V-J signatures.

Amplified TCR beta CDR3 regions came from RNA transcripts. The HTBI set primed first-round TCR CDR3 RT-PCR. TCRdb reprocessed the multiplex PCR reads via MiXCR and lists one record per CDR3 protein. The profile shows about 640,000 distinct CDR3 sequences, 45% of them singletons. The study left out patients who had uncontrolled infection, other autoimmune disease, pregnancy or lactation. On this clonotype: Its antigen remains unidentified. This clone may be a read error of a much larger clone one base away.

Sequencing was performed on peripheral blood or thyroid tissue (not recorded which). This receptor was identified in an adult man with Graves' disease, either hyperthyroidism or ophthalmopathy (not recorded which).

The CDR3 spells CATSDVDRDLTNYGYTF. The CDR3 nucleotides are TGTGCCACCAGTGATGTGGATAGGGACCTAACTAACTATGGCTACACCTTC. The chain has TRBV24-1 and TRBJ1-2, with a tentative D call TRBD1 (5 bases). CDR1 is KGHDR, CDR2 SFDVKD, per germline. V dropped 3 bases and J dropped 0 bases, with 16 bases sitting between them. This CDR3 has 17 amino acids.